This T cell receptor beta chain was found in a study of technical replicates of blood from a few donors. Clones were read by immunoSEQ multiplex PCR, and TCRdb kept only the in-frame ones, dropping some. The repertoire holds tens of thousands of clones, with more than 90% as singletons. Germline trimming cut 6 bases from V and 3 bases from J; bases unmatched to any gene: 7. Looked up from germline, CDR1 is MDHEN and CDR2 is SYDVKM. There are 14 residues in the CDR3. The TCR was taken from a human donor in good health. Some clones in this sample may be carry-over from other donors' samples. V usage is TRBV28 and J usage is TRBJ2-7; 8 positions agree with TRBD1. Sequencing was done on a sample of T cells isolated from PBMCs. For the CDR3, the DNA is TGTGCCAGCAGCTACTCCGACAGGGGCTACGAGCAGTACTTC. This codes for CASSYSDRGYEQYF. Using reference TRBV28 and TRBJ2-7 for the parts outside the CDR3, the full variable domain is DVKVTQSSRYLVKRTGEKVFLECVQDMDHENMFWYRQDPGLGLRLIYFSYDVKMKEKGDIPEGYSVSREKKERFSLILESASTNQTSMYLCASSYSDRGYEQYFGPGTRLTVT.